The 30 T cell receptor beta chains in this list originate from one sample, sequenced in a study of blood T cells in healthy people across ages. Primers used in a second PCR of about 7 to 12 cycles were a sample-barcoded 5' primer and a J-beta primer mix. TCRdb independently ran MiXCR on the 5' RACE reads; one entry per CDR3 protein. The sample has about 580,000 distinct CDR3 sequences; roughly 43% are singletons. Sequencing was performed on blood. These receptors were obtained from a man of 80 years or more in good health.

This clonotype was detected only a few times. V gene TRBV7-2 combines with J gene TRBJ2-3; 7 positions match TRBD2. The V gene's germline CDR1 is SGHTA and CDR2 FQGNSA. V dropped 1 base and J dropped 7; count of bases not matched to a gene: 8. The CDR3 runs 15 residues. The CDR3 DNA reads TGTGCCAGCAGCTTAGTTCCGCGGGGGAGGAATACGCAGTATTTT. It encodes CASSLVPRGRNTQYF. Looking up the rest from reference TRBV7-2 and TRBJ2-3 gives the full variable domain: GAGVSQSPSNKVTEKGKDVELRCDPISGHTALYWYRQSLGQGLEFLIYFQGNSAPDKSGLPSDRFSAERTGGSVSTLTIQRTQQEDSAVYLCASSLVPRGRNTQYFGPGTRLTVL.

The sample holds a few counts of this clonotype. The V gene is TRBV7-9, the J gene TRBJ2-1; 8 nucleotides align to TRBD1. Germline lookup yields CDR1 SEHNR and CDR2 FQNEAQ (reference sequence). There are 15 residues in the CDR3. The trim removed 1 base at V and 5 bases at J, leaving 4 bases unmatched. CDR3 nucleotides: TGTGCCAGCAGCTTAGAGGACAGGGCTCACAATGAGCAGTTCTTC. This gives the protein CASSLEDRAHNEQFF.

The chain combines TRBV3-1 with TRBJ1-3; tentative D call: TRBD1 (5 bases). The CDR3 extends over 16 amino acids. The V end was cut by 0 bases, the J end by 2 bases, with 11 bases between. The V gene's germline CDR1 is LGHDT and CDR2 YNNKEL (reference sequence). In nucleotides, the CDR3 is TGTGCCAGCAGCCAAGAGTTTAGGGGAACTGGAAACACCATATATTTT. Amino acids: CASSQEFRGTGNTIYF.

This clonotype was observed a single time. The chain is built from TRBV4-3 and TRBJ2-2, with 8 bases matching TRBD2. CDR3 length equals 15 residues. CDR1 is LGHNA, CDR2 YSLEER, per germline. V dropped 0 bases and J dropped 8; count of bases not matched to a gene: 5. The CDR3 is CASSQEGGRSGELFF. The CDR3 DNA is TGCGCCAGCAGCCAAGAGGGCGGGAGGTCTGGGGAGCTGTTTTTT.

This chain links TRBV29-1 with TRBJ2-2; a possible D gene is TRBD1 (5 bases). The CDR3 runs 12 residues. Germline values: CDR1 SQVTM, CDR2 ANQGSEA. Trimming pared 7 bases from V and 1 base from J, leaving 7 bases between. CDR3 amino acids: CSAGQNTGELFF. The CDR3 DNA is TGCAGCGCAGGACAGAACACCGGGGAGCTGTTTTTT.

The chain recombines TRBV10-3 with TRBJ2-5; D perhaps matches TRBD2 (6 bases). Germline-derived CDR1 and CDR2 are ENHRY and SYGVKD. CDR3 length: 17 amino acids. The V and J ends lost 1 base and 4 bases respectively, with 19 bases between them. In nucleotides, the CDR3 is TGTGCCATCAGTGAGTTAGTGCTTGCGGCCGGGGGAGAGACCCAGTACTTC. The encoded protein is CAISELVLAAGGETQYF.

Regarding this clonotype: Relative to the germline gene, one junction end is altered; a read error may explain this. The chain employs TRBV7-9 and TRBJ2-1; D gene ambiguous. The CDR3 length is 14 residues. Per germline, CDR1 SEHNR and CDR2 FQNEAQ (reference sequence). The CDR3 protein is CASSRSSSYNELFF. The CDR3 DNA follows: TGTGCCAGCAGTCGAAGTAGCTCCTACAATGAGCTGTTCTTC.

The rearrangement links TRBV7-2 to TRBJ1-2; D possibly corresponds to TRBD1 (6 bases). Per germline, CDR1 SGHTA and CDR2 FQGNSA. The CDR3 extends over 13 amino acids. V lost 5 bases and J lost 5, with 12 bases in between. CDR3 bases: TGTGCCAGCAGCCGATTACAGGGTTATGGCTACACCTTC. It yields the protein CASSRLQGYGYTF.

The rearrangement joins TRBV27 to TRBJ1-5; 9 bases match TRBD1. The V and J ends lost 4 bases and 7 bases, in that order; junction bases with no gene match: 5. This CDR3 has 14 amino acids. Per the germline V gene, CDR1 is MNHEY and CDR2 is SMNVEV (reference sequence). CDR3 DNA sequence: TGTGCCAGCAGTTCCGGGACAGGGTCCCAGCCCCAGCATTTT. Translating gives CASSSGTGSQPQHF.

This clonotype appeared a few times. V and J are TRBV12-3 or TRBV12-4 and TRBJ1-1, with D hard to call. There are 14 residues in the CDR3. Between the trimmed V and J ends, which lost 8 bases and 0 bases, there was a span of 13 bases. The CDR3 is CASARQVLNTEAFF. CDR3 DNA: TGTGCCAGCGCTCGCCAAGTGCTGAACACTGAAGCTTTCTTT.

This clonotype has more than one count but fewer than ten. J is TRBJ1-2 and V is TRBV20-1; perhaps TRBD1 as D (6 bases). The germline V gene encodes CDR1 DFQATT and CDR2 SNEGSKA (reference sequence). The V end was cut by 0 bases, the J end by 2 bases, with 13 bases between. This CDR3 spans 15 amino acids. CDR3 coding DNA: TGCAGTGCTAGAGATCCCGGACAGTTAAACTATGGCTACACCTTC. Translating gives CSARDPGQLNYGYTF.

This clonotype showed up many times. The chain employs TRBV6-6 and TRBJ2-5, with D uncertain. Trimming left V 8 bases short and J 5 bases short, with 6 bases between. This CDR3 has 10 amino acids. Germline CDR1 is MNHNY and CDR2 is SVGAGI (reference sequence). The chain's CDR3 is CASWRETQYF. DNA for the CDR3: TGTGCCAGCTGGCGGGAGACCCAGTACTTC.

V is TRBV15 and J is TRBJ2-3, with 10 bases identical to TRBD2. Looked up from germline, CDR1 is LNHNV and CDR2 is YYDKDF (reference sequence). Germline trimming cut 0 bases from V and 7 bases from J; bases unmatched to any gene: 7. CDR3 length equals 16 residues. The CDR3 region is CATSRDEREGRYTQYF. CDR3 DNA sequence: TGTGCCACCAGCAGAGACGAGCGGGAGGGCCGGTATACGCAGTATTTT.

The genes are TRBV11-2 and TRBJ2-7; D is uncertain. Between the trimmed V and J ends, which lost 4 bases and 3 bases, there was a span of 4 bases. The CDR3 runs to 11 residues. Germline CDR1 SGHAT, CDR2 FQNNGV. In DNA form, the CDR3 reads TGTGCCAGCAGCTGGGACTACGAGCAGTACTTC. It translates to CASSWDYEQYF.

This clonotype occurred a few times. The CDR3 region is CASSLAPPSYEQYF. The CDR3 coding sequence is TGCGCCAGCAGCTTGGCGCCACCCTCCTACGAGCAGTACTTC. This chain uses TRBV5-1 with TRBJ2-7; D gene unclear. Germline V gene data show CDR1 as SGHRS and CDR2 as YFSETQ. V lost 0 bases, J lost 0 bases, and 7 bases lay in between. CDR3 length: 14 amino acids.

This clonotype was recorded a few times. V and J are TRBV6-6 and TRBJ2-7, with 7 bases fitting TRBD1. V was clipped by 5 bases and J by 3 bases; unmatched bases: 7. Germline loops: CDR1 MNHNY, CDR2 SVGAGI (reference sequence). This CDR3 comprises 14 residues. The CDR3, as DNA: TGTGCCAGCAGTCCTGCTGGACAGGTCTACGAGCAGTACTTC. Its translation: CASSPAGQVYEQYF.

The table lists this clonotype with a few counts. The rearrangement links TRBV14 to TRBJ1-6; 7 bases fit TRBD1. CDR1 and CDR2 (germline): SGHDN, FVKESK. The CDR3 totals 13 residues. Trimming cost V 6 bases and J 6 bases; bases outside gene matches: 2. The CDR3 region is CASRQGINSPLHF. The CDR3 nucleotides are TGTGCCAGCAGACAGGGGATTAATTCACCCCTCCACTTT.

Turning to this clonotype: One base away lies a much larger clone, so this may be a sequencing read error. This sequence joins TRBV6-6 and TRBJ2-5; possibly TRBD2 for D (6 bases). This CDR3 has 13 residues. Trimming pared 7 bases from V and 9 bases from J, leaving 18 bases between. Germline V gives CDR1 MNHNY, CDR2 SVGAGI (reference sequence). The CDR3 is CASKERGGEAQYF. In DNA, the CDR3 is TGTGCCAGCAAAGAGAGGGGAGGTGAGGCCCAGTACTTC.

The rearrangement uses TRBV27 and TRBJ1-2; possibly TRBD1 for D (6 bases). The CDR3 runs 15 residues. The V gene lost 6 bases and the J gene lost 4 bases, with 18 bases spanning the gap. CDR1 and CDR2 from the germline V gene are MNHEY and SMNVEV (reference sequence). CDR3 amino acids: CASSPMGGGVYGYTF. The CDR3 DNA reads TGTGCCAGCAGCCCGATGGGGGGGGGCGTCTATGGCTACACCTTC.

The rearrangement links TRBV6-1 to TRBJ2-1; 8 nucleotides align to TRBD1. CDR1 is MNHNS, CDR2 SASEGT, per germline. Losses at the gene ends were 6 bases for V and 4 bases for J; bases not matched to a gene: 11. The CDR3 length is 16 residues. The CDR3 here is CASRATQGVGYNEQFF. The CDR3 DNA sequence: TGTGCCAGCAGGGCAACACAGGGGGTAGGTTACAATGAGCAGTTCTTC.

A note on this clonotype: It may be a read error: a sequence one base away is much more abundant. V gene TRBV6-5 combines with J gene TRBJ2-7; D is unclear. The V gene lost 2 bases and the J gene lost 1 base, with 18 bases spanning the gap. The germline V gene encodes CDR1 MNHEY and CDR2 SVGAGI. The CDR3 loop spans 17 amino acids. The CDR3 here is CASSYRAVGALSYEQYF. In nucleotides, the CDR3 is TGTGCCAGCAGTTACAGGGCGGTAGGAGCCCTTTCCTACGAGCAGTACTTC.

This chain uses TRBV7-9 with TRBJ2-1; D remains unclear. This CDR3 has 15 amino acids. CDR1 and CDR2 (germline): SEHNR, FQNEAQ (reference sequence). Between the trimmed V and J ends, which lost 1 base and 2 bases, there was a span of 9 bases. The CDR3 spells CASSLVRAAYNEQFF. CDR3 DNA: TGTGCCAGCAGCTTAGTTCGGGCGGCCTACAATGAGCAGTTCTTC.

V is TRBV20-1 and J is TRBJ2-7; 11 bases align to TRBD2. The CDR3 contains 17 residues. Looked up from germline, CDR1 is DFQATT and CDR2 is SNEGSKA (reference sequence). The J segment lost 0 bases and the V segment lost 0 bases, leaving 7 bases of the junction unmatched. DNA of the CDR3: TGCAGTGCTAGAGACCCTAGCGGGGGGACGAGCTCCTACGAGCAGTACTTC. The encoded protein is CSARDPSGGTSSYEQYF.

The CDR3 protein is CASSLEGRSGYTF. The CDR3 DNA sequence: TGCGCCAGCAGCTTGGAGGGCAGGAGTGGCTACACCTTC. The V and J genes are TRBV5-1 and TRBJ1-2, with no clear D. Trimming left V 0 bases short and J 7 bases short, with 10 bases between. The CDR3 loop spans 13 amino acids. Looked up from germline, CDR1 is SGHRS and CDR2 is YFSETQ.

The chain combines TRBV7-2 with TRBJ2-1, with a possible D match to TRBD2 (6 bases). Trimming shortened V by 5 bases and J by 8 bases, and 13 bases separated the two germline ends. Germline-derived CDR1 and CDR2 are SGHTA and FQGNSA. The CDR3 is 13 residues long. The DNA for the CDR3 is TGTGCCAGCAGCCCGGTCTGGGGGGATGAGCAGTTCTTC. Residues: CASSPVWGDEQFF.

This clonotype was seen a handful of times. CDR3 region: CASSYGRTADTQYF. The CDR3 DNA is TGTGCCAGCAGTTACGGCCGGACAGCAGATACGCAGTATTTT. V gene TRBV6-2 or TRBV6-3 combines with J gene TRBJ2-3; D is possibly TRBD1 (6 bases). The germline gives CDR1 MNHEY, CDR2 SVGEGT. The CDR3 is 14 residues long. V was pared by 2 bases and J by 4 bases, with 10 bases between.

The chain employs TRBV18 and TRBJ2-1, with TRBD2 matching 9 bases. Unmatched junction bases numbered 8, after V lost 3 bases and J lost 5 bases. Per germline, CDR1 KGHSH and CDR2 LQKENI. This CDR3 region has 16 residues. CDR3 sequence reads: CASSPVSSGNNNEQFF. DNA of the CDR3: TGTGCCAGCTCACCCGTTTCTAGCGGGAATAACAATGAGCAGTTCTTC.

The chain carries TRBV29-1 and TRBJ2-4, with D possibly being TRBD2 (5 bases). The V and J ends lost 1 base and 13 bases respectively, with 17 bases between them. CDR1 is SQVTM, CDR2 ANQGSEA, per germline. This CDR3 region has 13 residues. CDR3 DNA: TGCAGCGTTGAAGTGGCAGTCCCCGGGGAGCAGTACTTC. Protein: CSVEVAVPGEQYF.

This clonotype was recorded at least ten times. This chain connects TRBV6-6 to TRBJ1-6; D remains unclear. The V end was cut by 7 bases, the J end by 6 bases, with 19 bases between. CDR3 length equals 16 residues. Germline V gives CDR1 MNHNY, CDR2 SVGAGI (reference sequence). In DNA, the CDR3 is TGTGCCAGCACTCCTGACGTTTATTCTGGTAATTCACCCCTCCACTTT. Encoded protein: CASTPDVYSGNSPLHF.

The chain combines TRBV2 with TRBJ2-1, with 7 bases lining up with TRBD2. There are 15 residues in the CDR3. Germline loops: CDR1 SNHLY, CDR2 FYNNEI. The trim removed 5 bases at V and 0 bases at J, leaving 4 bases unmatched. CDR3 residues: CASSRDYRSYNEQFF. The CDR3, as DNA: TGTGCCAGCAGTCGGGACTACCGCTCCTACAATGAGCAGTTCTTC.